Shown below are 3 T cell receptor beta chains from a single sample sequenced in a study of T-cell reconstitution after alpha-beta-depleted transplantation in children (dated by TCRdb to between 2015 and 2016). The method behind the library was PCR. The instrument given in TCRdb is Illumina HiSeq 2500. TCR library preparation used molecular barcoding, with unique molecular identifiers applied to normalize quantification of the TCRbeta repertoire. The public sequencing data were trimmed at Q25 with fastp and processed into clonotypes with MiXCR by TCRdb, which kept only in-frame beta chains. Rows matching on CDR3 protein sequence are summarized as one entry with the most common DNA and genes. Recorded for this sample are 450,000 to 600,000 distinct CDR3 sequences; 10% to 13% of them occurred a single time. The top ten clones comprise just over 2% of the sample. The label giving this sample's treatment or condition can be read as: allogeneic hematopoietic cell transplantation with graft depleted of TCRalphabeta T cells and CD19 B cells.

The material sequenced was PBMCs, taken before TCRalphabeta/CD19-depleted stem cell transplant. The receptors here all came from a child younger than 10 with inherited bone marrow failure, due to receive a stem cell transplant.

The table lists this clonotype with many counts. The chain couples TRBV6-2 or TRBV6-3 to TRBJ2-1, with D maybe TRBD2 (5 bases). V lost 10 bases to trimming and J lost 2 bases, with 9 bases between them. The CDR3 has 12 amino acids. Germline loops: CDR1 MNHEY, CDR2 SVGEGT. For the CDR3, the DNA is TGTGCCACCCAGAGGGCCTACAATGAGCAGTTCTTC. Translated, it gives CATQRAYNEQFF.

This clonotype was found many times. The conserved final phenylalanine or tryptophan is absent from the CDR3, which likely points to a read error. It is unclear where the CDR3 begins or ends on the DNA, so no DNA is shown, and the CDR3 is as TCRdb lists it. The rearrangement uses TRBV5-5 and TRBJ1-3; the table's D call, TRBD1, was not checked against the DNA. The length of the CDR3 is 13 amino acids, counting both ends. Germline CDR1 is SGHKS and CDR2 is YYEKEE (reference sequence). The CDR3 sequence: CASSLTRTEAILG.

CDR3 residues: CASKPGSSYNEQFF. The CDR3 region has the DNA TGTGCCAGCAAGCCAGGGAGCTCCTACAATGAGCAGTTCTTC. The chain joins TRBV6-5 to TRBJ2-1, with D perhaps assigned TRBD1 or TRBD2 (5 bases each). V was trimmed by 7 bases and J by 0 bases, leaving 10 bases between them. CDR1 and CDR2 (germline): MNHEY, SVGAGI. The CDR3 runs to 14 residues.